This TCR beta chain was sequenced during a study of post-analysis software for immune sequencing data. Overall study context: The disease courses covered relapsing-remitting, secondary progressive and progressive-relapsing multiple sclerosis. General observations from the study: When the samples were clustered directly with F measure, those that had been prepared in the same batch showed strong co-clustering. In multiple sclerosis, normalized Chao1 diversity was significantly below that of controls.

To note about this clonotype: As yet, its antigen is unknown.

TCR beta libraries were prepared from cDNA with unique molecular identifiers. TCRdb re-called the PCR reads through MiXCR, storing one row per CDR3 protein. Altogether 350,000 to 500,000 distinct CDR3 sequences are present, 30% to 40% being singletons, with the ten largest covering around 8%. The sample was blood. The TCR was taken from a girl aged 2 to 10 with multiple sclerosis.

As DNA, the CDR3 is TGTGCCAGAATACAGGGACAGGGAAGCTATGGCTACACCTTC. Residues: CARIQGQGSYGYTF. V and J are TRBV19 and TRBJ1-2, with 9 nucleotides matching TRBD1. V was clipped by 9 bases and J by 4 bases; unmatched bases: 9. This CDR3 is 14 amino acids long. Germline-derived CDR1 and CDR2 are LNHDA and SQIVND (reference sequence).